Listed below are T cell receptor beta chains from one sample, sequenced in a study of cytomegalovirus exposure and HLA in healthy donors. TCRdb's copy holds only in-frame clones and misses some; the assay was immunoSEQ multiplex PCR. Of fewer than 200,000 clones detected, roughly 86% appear once; the ten largest clones hold around 7.2%. The sequencing input was PBMCs. The receptors originated from a young man in good health and CMV-seropositive. The CDR3 runs from the conserved cysteine through the conserved F or W. D genes are given only for firm matches. Clone size is given for some rows only: seen once, a few or many times, or a class if the clone is expanded.

v_gene: TRBV30
d_gene: .
abundance: .
j_gene: TRBJ2-4
CDR3aa: CAWSPPDRKNIQYF
CDR3nt: TGTGCCTGGAGTCCCCCCGACAGGAAAAACATTCAGTACTTC

v_gene: TRBV7-2
d_gene: .
abundance: .
j_gene: TRBJ2-7
CDR3aa: CASRPAGSYEQYF
CDR3nt: TGTGCCAGCAGACCCGCAGGGTCCTACGAGCAGTACTTC

v_gene: TRBV28
d_gene: TRBD1
abundance: .
j_gene: TRBJ1-4
CDR3aa: CASSPPGQGEEKLFF
CDR3nt: TGTGCCAGCAGTCCCCCTGGACAGGGAGAGGAAAAACTGTTTTTT

v_gene: TRBV7-9
d_gene: .
abundance: .
j_gene: TRBJ2-2
CDR3aa: CASSLYPGELFF
CDR3nt: TGTGCCAGCAGCTTATACCCCGGGGAGCTGTTTTTT

v_gene: TRBV27
d_gene: .
abundance: .
j_gene: TRBJ1-1
CDR3aa: CASSFTGYTEAFF
CDR3nt: TGTGCCAGCAGTTTTACAGGCTACACTGAAGCTTTCTTT

v_gene: TRBV6-6
d_gene: .
abundance: .
j_gene: TRBJ1-5
CDR3aa: CASSRPGGGGNQPQHF
CDR3nt: TGTGCCAGCAGTAGGCCCGGGGGGGGCGGTAATCAGCCCCAGCATTTT

v_gene: TRBV5-1
d_gene: TRBD1
abundance: .
j_gene: TRBJ2-7
CDR3aa: CASSLVKGQGAGEQYF
CDR3nt: TGCGCCAGCAGCTTGGTTAAGGGACAGGGGGCGGGAGAGCAGTACTTC

v_gene: TRBV27
d_gene: .
abundance: .
j_gene: TRBJ1-5
CDR3aa: CASRPGGDQPQHF
CDR3nt: TGTGCCAGCCGCCCCGGGGGCGATCAGCCCCAGCATTTT

v_gene: TRBV28
d_gene: .
abundance: .
j_gene: TRBJ1-1
CDR3aa: CASIRRGGGKWDTEAFF
CDR3nt: TGTGCCAGCATCCGGAGGGGAGGGGGAAAATGGGACACTGAAGCTTTCTTT

v_gene: TRBV5-4
d_gene: TRBD1
abundance: .
j_gene: TRBJ2-7
CDR3aa: CASSLSGTASYEQYF
CDR3nt: TGTGCCAGCAGCTTGTCCGGGACAGCATCCTACGAGCAGTACTTC

v_gene: TRBV15
d_gene: .
abundance: .
j_gene: TRBJ2-7
CDR3aa: CATSIWGKAEQYF
CDR3nt: TGTGCCACCAGCATCTGGGGGAAGGCCGAGCAGTACTTC

v_gene: TRBV28
d_gene: .
abundance: .
j_gene: TRBJ2-1
CDR3aa: CASSCDSLNSYNEQFF
CDR3nt: TGTGCCAGCAGTTGTGACTCGCTCAACTCCTACAATGAGCAGTTCTTC

v_gene: TRBV29-1
d_gene: TRBD1
abundance: .
j_gene: TRBJ1-5
CDR3aa: CSVETQGGSNQPQHF
CDR3nt: TGCAGCGTTGAAACACAGGGGGGTAGCAATCAGCCCCAGCATTTT

v_gene: TRBV6-4
d_gene: TRBD1
abundance: many
j_gene: TRBJ2-3
CDR3aa: CASSPGQAGDTQYF
CDR3nt: TGTGCCAGCAGCCCGGGACAGGCAGGAGATACGCAGTATTTT

v_gene: TRBV7-9
d_gene: TRBD2
abundance: .
j_gene: TRBJ2-7
CDR3aa: CASSVPSGRAFDEQYF
CDR3nt: TGTGCCAGCAGCGTACCAAGCGGGAGGGCCTTTGACGAGCAGTACTTC

v_gene: TRBV28
d_gene: .
abundance: .
j_gene: TRBJ1-5
CDR3aa: CASRTPRDNQPQHF
CDR3nt: TGTGCCAGCAGAACCCCCAGGGACAATCAGCCCCAGCATTTT

v_gene: TRBV5-6
d_gene: TRBD2
abundance: .
j_gene: TRBJ2-1
CDR3aa: CASSLGTSINEQFF
CDR3nt: TGTGCCAGCAGCTTGGGGACTAGTATCAATGAGCAGTTCTTC

v_gene: TRBV27
d_gene: TRBD1
abundance: .
j_gene: TRBJ1-2
CDR3aa: CASSRGQAGGGYTF
CDR3nt: TGTGCCAGCAGTCGCGGACAGGCCGGGGGTGGCTACACCTTC

v_gene: TRBV27
d_gene: TRBD1
abundance: .
j_gene: TRBJ2-7
CDR3aa: CASSLATGGGYEQYF
CDR3nt: TGTGCCAGCAGTTTAGCGACAGGGGGCGGGTACGAGCAGTACTTC

v_gene: TRBV9
d_gene: .
abundance: .
j_gene: TRBJ2-3
CDR3aa: CASSVVGRSTDTQYF
CDR3nt: TGTGCCAGCAGCGTAGTCGGGAGAAGCACAGATACGCAGTATTTT

v_gene: TRBV7-7
d_gene: TRBD1
abundance: .
j_gene: TRBJ2-1
CDR3aa: CASSFSGVLGQGFDEQFF
CDR3nt: TGTGCTAGCAGCTTTAGCGGCGTCCTGGGACAGGGTTTCGATGAGCAGTTCTTC

v_gene: TRBV4-1
d_gene: TRBD1
abundance: .
j_gene: TRBJ1-4
CDR3aa: CASSQSGTGNEKLFF
CDR3nt: TGCGCCAGCAGCCAGTCCGGGACAGGGAATGAAAAACTGTTTTTT

v_gene: TRBV5-1
d_gene: .
abundance: .
j_gene: TRBJ2-2
CDR3aa: CASSLGSTAGELFF
CDR3nt: TGCGCCAGCAGCTTGGGAAGTACCGCCGGGGAGCTGTTTTTT

v_gene: TRBV6-1
d_gene: .
abundance: .
j_gene: TRBJ2-7
CDR3aa: CASSLGPYSYEQYF
CDR3nt: TGTGCCAGCAGTCTGGGGCCCTACTCCTACGAGCAGTACTTC

v_gene: TRBV7-2
d_gene: .
abundance: .
j_gene: TRBJ1-1
CDR3aa: CASSLVGLSGGVFTEAFF
CDR3nt: TGTGCCAGCAGCTTAGTAGGTTTGTCCGGGGGCGTTTTCACTGAAGCTTTCTTT

v_gene: TRBV7-2
d_gene: .
abundance: .
j_gene: TRBJ1-2
CDR3aa: CASSLEARVVYGYTF
CDR3nt: TGTGCCAGCAGCTTAGAGGCCAGGGTAGTATATGGCTACACCTTC

v_gene: TRBV6-1
d_gene: .
abundance: few
j_gene: TRBJ1-1
CDR3aa: CASRSDRYTEAFF
CDR3nt: TGTGCCAGCAGGTCGGACCGATACACTGAAGCTTTCTTT

v_gene: TRBV7-3
d_gene: TRBD2
abundance: .
j_gene: TRBJ2-6
CDR3aa: CASSLLAGGRSGANVLTF
CDR3nt: TGTGCCAGCAGCTTACTAGCGGGGGGACGTTCTGGGGCCAACGTCCTGACTTTC

v_gene: TRBV25-1
d_gene: TRBD1
abundance: .
j_gene: TRBJ2-7
CDR3aa: CASSVPGQGNYEQYF
CDR3nt: TGTGCCAGCAGTGTGCCGGGACAGGGAAACTACGAGCAGTACTTC

v_gene: TRBV4-3
d_gene: .
abundance: once
j_gene: TRBJ1-2
CDR3aa: CASSRDGRTNYGYTF
CDR3nt: TGCGCCAGCAGCCGCGACGGACGGACTAACTATGGCTACACCTTC

v_gene: TRBV9
d_gene: TRBD2
abundance: .
j_gene: TRBJ2-7
CDR3aa: CASSEGTSGSGSDYEQYF
CDR3nt: TGTGCCAGCAGCGAAGGGACTAGCGGGAGTGGGTCGGACTACGAGCAGTACTTC

v_gene: TRBV5-3
d_gene: .
abundance: .
j_gene: TRBJ2-7
CDR3aa: CARSLDPYEQYF
CDR3nt: TGTGCCAGAAGCTTGGATCCTTACGAGCAGTACTTC

v_gene: TRBV5-6
d_gene: TRBD1
abundance: .
j_gene: TRBJ1-2
CDR3aa: CASSLDRGRGYTF
CDR3nt: TGTGCCAGCAGTCTTGACAGGGGCCGTGGCTACACCTTC

v_gene: TRBV7-6
d_gene: .
abundance: .
j_gene: TRBJ1-1
CDR3aa: CASSLGQNTEAFF
CDR3nt: TGTGCCAGCAGCTTAGGACAGAACACTGAAGCTTTCTTT

v_gene: TRBV7-6
d_gene: .
abundance: .
j_gene: TRBJ2-2
CDR3aa: CASSLGGSAGELFF
CDR3nt: TGTGCCAGCAGCTTAGGAGGGAGCGCCGGGGAGCTGTTTTTT

v_gene: TRBV6-5
d_gene: TRBD1
abundance: .
j_gene: TRBJ2-7
CDR3aa: CASSYRQGLGYEQYF
CDR3nt: TGTGCCAGCAGTTACCGACAGGGTTTAGGGTACGAGCAGTACTTC

v_gene: TRBV6-5
d_gene: .
abundance: .
j_gene: TRBJ2-5
CDR3aa: CASSYSDFQETQYF
CDR3nt: TGTGCCAGCAGTTACTCAGACTTCCAAGAGACCCAGTACTTC

v_gene: TRBV27
d_gene: TRBD1
abundance: .
j_gene: TRBJ2-7
CDR3aa: CASSLSTGAYEQYF
CDR3nt: TGTGCCAGCAGTTTGTCTACAGGGGCCTACGAGCAGTACTTC

v_gene: TRBV7-3
d_gene: TRBD2
abundance: .
j_gene: TRBJ2-1
CDR3aa: CASSFPTSDEQFF
CDR3nt: TGTGCCAGCAGCTTCCCAACTAGCGATGAGCAGTTCTTC

v_gene: TRBV4-3
d_gene: .
abundance: .
j_gene: TRBJ1-4
CDR3aa: CASSQEGRVREKLFF
CDR3nt: TGCGCCAGCAGCCAAGAGGGCAGGGTAAGGGAAAAACTGTTTTTT

v_gene: TRBV7-3
d_gene: .
abundance: .
j_gene: TRBJ1-2
CDR3aa: CASSHPGAPDGYTF
CDR3nt: TGTGCCAGCAGCCACCCGGGGGCGCCGGACGGCTACACCTTC

v_gene: TRBV2
d_gene: .
abundance: few
j_gene: TRBJ1-3
CDR3aa: CASSASSGNTIYF
CDR3nt: TGTGCCAGCAGTGCCAGCTCTGGAAACACCATATATTTT

v_gene: TRBV28
d_gene: TRBD1
abundance: .
j_gene: TRBJ1-5
CDR3aa: CASSYRGQGVRQPQHF
CDR3nt: TGTGCCAGCAGTTATAGGGGACAGGGAGTTCGGCAGCCCCAGCATTTT

v_gene: TRBV5-8
d_gene: TRBD1
abundance: .
j_gene: TRBJ2-7
CDR3aa: CASSLVGTGVYEQYF
CDR3nt: TGTGCCAGCAGCTTGGTAGGGACAGGTGTCTACGAGCAGTACTTC